The clone carrying this T cell receptor (beta chain) was seen many times. The data stem from a study of Graves' ophthalmopathy and Graves' hyperthyroidism. As for the study in general: Samples of peripheral blood were obtained at initial diagnosis, prior to treatment of any kind.

Establishment of the diagnosis relied upon clinical symptoms, serum thyroxine, TRAb, thyroid ultrasound and orbital computed tomography. Fresh peripheral blood (approximately 10 ml) yielded the PBMCs. RNA transcripts were the source from which TCR beta CDR3 regions were amplified. Amplification began with first-round RT-PCR using HTBI primers, then second-round multiplex PCR was performed. Via MiXCR, TCRdb re-called the multiplex PCR reads, giving one row per CDR3 protein. The sample has under 350,000 distinct CDR3 sequences, 17% seen once. The TCR comes from an adult man with Graves' ophthalmopathy. Material: peripheral blood.

CDR3 loop: CASSVGGTLNTGELFF. CDR3 nucleotides: TGTGCCAGCAGCGTCGGGGGCACTCTTAACACCGGGGAGCTGTTTTTT. J is TRBJ2-2 and V is TRBV9; D possibly uses TRBD1 or TRBD2 (6 bases each). CDR3 length: 16 residues. The V end was cut by 2 bases, the J end by 2 bases, with 13 bases between. CDR1 and CDR2 (germline): SGDLS, YYNGEE. The full variable domain, rest sourced from reference TRBV9 and TRBJ2-2, is DSGVTQTPKHLITATGQRVTLRCSPRSGDLSVYWYQQSLDQGLQFLIQYYNGEERAKGNILERFSAQQFPDLHSELNLSSLELGDSALYFCASSVGGTLNTGELFFGEGSRLTVL.